This TCR beta chain was profiled in a study of HIV-infected patients and healthy controls. Study observations and caveats: During therapy, HIV-associated CDR3s fell significantly in frequency, while CMV-associated CDR3s did not change significantly. HIV+ repertoires were severely depleted of MAIT alpha-chain CDR3s, unlike healthy controls.

This clonotype was picked up many times. Its cognate antigen is unknown. The repertoire came from unfractionated whole blood and reflected all unsorted peripheral T cells. RNA came from 2 to 3 ml of peripheral blood. cDNA was made from about 480 ng RNA using alpha and beta constant primers. Separate chain-specific third strand synthesis with multiplexing indices produced the alpha and beta libraries. The library had 12-nucleotide molecular identifiers formed by two random hexamers joined together. TCRdb re-analysed the 5' RACE reads in MiXCR, keeping a single row per CDR3 protein. Found here are 15,000 to 20,000 distinct CDR3 sequences, around 5% of them singletons; the top ten hold under 2.5%. The germline V gene has CDR1 LNHDA and CDR2 SQIVND (reference sequence). Trimming removed 5 bases at V and 2 bases at J, with 16 bases between. This CDR3 has 16 amino acids.

The sequence came from an adult in good health. The chain links TRBV19 to TRBJ1-5; D uncertain. The sequencing sample was made of blood. Here the CDR3 DNA reads TGTGCCAGTAGTTCCCGAACCGGGATGGGCAATCAGCCCCAGCATTTT. This gives the protein CASSSRTGMGNQPQHF.